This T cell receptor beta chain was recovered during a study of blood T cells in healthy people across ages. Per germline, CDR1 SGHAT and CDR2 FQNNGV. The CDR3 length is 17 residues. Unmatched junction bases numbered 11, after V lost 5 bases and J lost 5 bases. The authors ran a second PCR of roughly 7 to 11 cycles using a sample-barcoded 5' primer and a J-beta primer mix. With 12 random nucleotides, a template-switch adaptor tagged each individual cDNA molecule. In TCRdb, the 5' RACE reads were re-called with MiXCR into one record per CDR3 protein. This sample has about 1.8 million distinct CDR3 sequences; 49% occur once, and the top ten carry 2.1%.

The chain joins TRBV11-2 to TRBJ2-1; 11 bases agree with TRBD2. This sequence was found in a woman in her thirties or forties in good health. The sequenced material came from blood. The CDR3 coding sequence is TGTGCCAGCAGCCTGACCCGTAGCGGGGGGGCCCACAATGAGCAGTTCTTC. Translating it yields CASSLTRSGGAHNEQFF.